This T cell receptor beta chain was profiled in a study of T cells after yellow fever vaccination. This clonotype came up many times. Germline V lookup: CDR1 SGHTA, CDR2 FQGNSA. The CDR3 covers 16 residues. V dropped 0 bases and J dropped 7 bases, with 16 bases sitting between them. TCRdb used MiXCR to reprocess the 5' RACE reads, holding one entry per CDR3 protein. Of 120,000 to 150,000 distinct CDR3 sequences listed, roughly 8% were seen once; the top ten hold 0.73%. The source of this sequence is a young man who received the YFV17D yellow fever vaccine. The V gene is TRBV7-2, the J gene TRBJ2-1; TRBD2 might be the D (7 bases). Sequenced here: CD4+ T cells sorted from PBMCs, sampled 5 days after the yellow fever booster vaccination. The DNA of the CDR3 is TGTGCCAGCAGCTTAGCCCCTCTGGGGGGGGCGAATGAGCAGTTCTTC. Translating gives CASSLAPLGGANEQFF. The full variable domain, with the rest looked up from reference TRBV7-2 and TRBJ2-1, is GAGVSQSPSNKVTEKGKDVELRCDPISGHTALYWYRQSLGQGLEFLIYFQGNSAPDKSGLPSDRFSAERTGGSVSTLTIQRTQQEDSAVYLCASSLAPLGGANEQFFGPGTRLTVL.